This T cell receptor beta chain was recovered during a study of control samples from healthy donors and cancer patients. Some clones are missing from TCRdb's copy, which holds only in-frame ones; the method was immunoSEQ multiplex PCR. The repertoire has 150,000 to 200,000 clones, around 90% of them found once; the top ten carry 1.1% to 1.5%. Germline loops: CDR1 MNHEY, CDR2 SMNVEV (reference sequence). The V gene end was trimmed by 5 bases and the J gene end by 7 bases; junction bases not matched to a gene: 8. The CDR3 runs to 15 residues. The sequence was collected from a woman aged 50 to 60 in good health. This chain links TRBV27 with TRBJ1-6; 7 nucleotides line up with TRBD1. Material: blood. The CDR3 nucleotides are TGTGCCAGCAGTCTCGAGACAGGGACCAATTCACCCCTCCACTTT. As protein: CASSLETGTNSPLHF.